This is a list of T cell receptor beta chains from one sample in a study of blood T cells in healthy people across ages. TCRdb passed the 5' RACE reads through MiXCR, listing each CDR3 protein once. The sample has about 970,000 distinct CDR3 sequences, roughly 51% seen once; the top ten hold about 21%. Sample: blood. Receptor source: a woman aged 55-75 years in good health. Both conserved end residues are part of each CDR3. Fields, in order: J gene, D gene, clone size, CDR3 length, V gene, CDR3 DNA, CDR3 protein. The D gene is left open where the match is weak. Expanded clones are given a class, and other clones once, few, many or no size at all.

TRBJ2-7,TRBD2,NA,16,TRBV15,TGTGCCACCAGCATCGGACTAGCGGGAGGGCCCTACGAGCAGTACTTC,CATSIGLAGGPYEQYF
TRBJ2-1,NA,NA,13,TRBV20-1,TGCAGTGCTAGAGTAATTGGTAGCGGTAACAAGTTCTTC,CSARVIGSGNKFF
TRBJ2-5,NA,few,15,TRBV6-5,TGTGCCAGCAGTTCCCCGGGACACCCTCAAGAGACCCAGTACTTC,CASSSPGHPQETQYF
TRBJ1-4,TRBD1,NA,13,TRBV7-2,TGTGCCAGCAGCTGGGACAGGGAGGCAAAACTGTTTTTT,CASSWDREAKLFF
TRBJ2-1,NA,many,14,TRBV6-2/TRBV6-3,TGTGCCAGCAGTTACCCGGGCAGAATCAATGAGCAGTTCTTC,CASSYPGRINEQFF
TRBJ2-3,NA,NA,12,TRBV28,TGTGCCAGCAGCACTGGCGGGGATACGCAGTATTTT,CASSTGGDTQYF
TRBJ2-7,TRBD2,NA,14,TRBV20-1,TGCAGTGCTGGGCGGGGGTACTCACCTTACGAGCAGTACTTC,CSAGRGYSPYEQYF
TRBJ2-1,TRBD1,NA,15,TRBV5-6,TGTGCCAGCGCCAAAACAAGGACAGGACTCAGTGAGCAGTTCTTC,CASAKTRTGLSEQFF
TRBJ2-1,TRBD1,few,14,TRBV7-9,TGTGCCAGCAGCCAGGGACAGCCAGACAATGAGCAGTTCTTC,CASSQGQPDNEQFF
TRBJ2-1,NA,few,16,TRBV15,TGTGCCACCAGCCGACCGGGAAGCCTGGTACATAATGAGCAGTTCTTC,CATSRPGSLVHNEQFF
TRBJ2-3,TRBD2,NA,15,TRBV20-1,TGCAGTGCTTGGTCCTCCGGGACTAGCGCAGATACGCAGTATTTT,CSAWSSGTSADTQYF